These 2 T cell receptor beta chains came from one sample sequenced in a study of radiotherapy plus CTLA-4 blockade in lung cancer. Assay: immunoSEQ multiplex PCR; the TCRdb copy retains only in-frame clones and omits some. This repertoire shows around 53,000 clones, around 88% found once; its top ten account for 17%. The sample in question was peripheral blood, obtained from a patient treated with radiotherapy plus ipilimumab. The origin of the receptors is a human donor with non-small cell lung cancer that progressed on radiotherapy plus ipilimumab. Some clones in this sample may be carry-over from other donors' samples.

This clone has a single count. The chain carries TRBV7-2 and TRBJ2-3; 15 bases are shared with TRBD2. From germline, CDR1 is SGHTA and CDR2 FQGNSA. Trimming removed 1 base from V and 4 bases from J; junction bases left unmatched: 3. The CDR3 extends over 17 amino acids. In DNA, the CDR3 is TGTGCCAGCAGCTTAGGGACTAGCGGGAGGGCCGCAGATACGCAGTATTTT. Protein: CASSLGTSGRAADTQYF.

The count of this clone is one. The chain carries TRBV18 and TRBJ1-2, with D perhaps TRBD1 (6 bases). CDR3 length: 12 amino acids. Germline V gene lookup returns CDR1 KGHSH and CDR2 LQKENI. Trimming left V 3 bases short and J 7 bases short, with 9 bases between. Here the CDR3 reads CASSPGAAGYTF. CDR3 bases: TGTGCCAGCTCACCGGGGGCGGCTGGCTACACCTTC.